This is a list of T cell receptor beta chains from one sample in a study of blood T cell repertoires in COVID-19. Produced via immunoSEQ multiplex PCR; TCRdb's table is partial and in-frame only. The repertoire consists of tens of thousands of clones, with approximately 87% occurring once and the leading ten covering approximately 7.4%. The material sequenced was peripheral blood. These receptors were taken from a human donor with acute or convalescent COVID-19. The donor label of this sample is uncertain. The CDR3 runs from the conserved cysteine through the conserved F or W.

j_call,v_call,cdr3_aa
TRBJ2-7,TRBV9,CASSRQGYEQYF
TRBJ2-7,TRBV5-1,CASSSNRGGYEQYF
TRBJ1-5,TRBV27,CASSLWASGENQPQHF
TRBJ2-2,TRBV11-2,CASSYLRDREAGELFF
TRBJ2-4,TRBV3-1/TRBV3-2,CASSLSAGGPKNIQYF
TRBJ1-2,TRBV18,CASSPTTEAYGYTF
TRBJ2-7,TRBV6-5,CATQPQGETQYF
TRBJ1-1,TRBV5-8,CASSLDPGGRYTEAFF
TRBJ2-7,TRBV7-9,CASSFSGSYEQYF
TRBJ2-3,TRBV5-1,CASRAPTSSVDTQYF
TRBJ1-1,TRBV29-1,CSVDTGAMNTEAFF
TRBJ1-1,TRBV9,CASGSGGNTEAFF
TRBJ2-1,TRBV10-2,CASKSGSPGDEQFF
TRBJ1-3,TRBV4-3,CASSQELGLRSPGNTIYF
TRBJ2-1,TRBV6-6,CASSYGAIEQFF
TRBJ1-5,TRBV10-3,CAISEADRGYQPQHF
TRBJ1-6,TRBV18,CASSPSGQGASYNSPLHF
TRBJ1-2,TRBV4-3,CASSQPGTVYGYTF
TRBJ2-3,TRBV9,CASSVQGGVPPTDTQYF
TRBJ2-3,TRBV10-1,CASSDRGTDTQYF
TRBJ2-5,TRBV11-3,CASSLYRTGKETQYF
TRBJ1-2,TRBV4-3,CASSQRVGTGRLGYGYTF